These 30 T cell receptor beta chains originate from one sample sequenced in a study of blood T cell repertoires in COVID-19. Repertoires were generated with immunoSEQ multiplex PCR, while TCRdb's copy carries only in-frame clones and drops some. This repertoire shows 300,000 to 450,000 clones, 85% found once; its top ten account for more than 3%. Sequencing was carried out using peripheral blood. Receptor source: a young woman with acute or convalescent COVID-19.

This chain links TRBV12-3 or TRBV12-4 with TRBJ2-1; 8 nucleotides align to TRBD1. The CDR3 spans 13 residues. The junction had 5 bases not matched to a gene; V was cut back by 5 bases and J by 8 bases. The CDR3 nucleotides are TGTGCCAGCAGTCCCCAGGGGGCGGATGAGCAGTTCTTC. Translating gives CASSPQGADEQFF.

Here the CDR3 reads CASSSGGPQTSDTQYF. The CDR3 coding sequence is TGTGCCAGCAGCAGTGGGGGCCCCCAGACATCAGATACGCAGTATTTT. V usage is TRBV9 and J usage is TRBJ2-3; possible D gene TRBD1, 6 bases. V was pared by 4 bases and J by 4 bases, with 19 bases between. Germline CDR1 reads SGDLS; CDR2 reads YYNGEE. The CDR3 totals 16 residues.

This chain connects TRBV11-2 to TRBJ2-3; 7 bases fit TRBD2. This CDR3 is 16 amino acids long. V shed 4 bases and J 4 bases; nucleotides not matched to a gene: 11. CDR1 is SGHAT, CDR2 FQNNGV, per germline. CDR3 DNA: TGTGCCAGCAGCTGGACCTATCAGGGAGGGGCAGATACGCAGTATTTT. This encodes CASSWTYQGGADTQYF.

The rearrangement joins TRBV19 to TRBJ1-3; D gene uncertain. The V end lost 8 bases, the J end lost 4 bases, and 12 bases lay between the germline ends. Germline CDR1 LNHDA, CDR2 SQIVND (reference sequence). The length of the CDR3 is 13 residues. CDR3 sequence reads: CASAPGIGNTIYF. The CDR3 DNA reads as TGTGCCAGTGCGCCGGGGATAGGAAACACCATATATTTT.

The V call is TRBV19, the J call TRBJ1-1; D is undetermined. This CDR3 spans 15 amino acids. V was trimmed by 3 bases and J by 0 bases, leaving 11 bases between them. From germline, CDR1 is LNHDA and CDR2 SQIVND (reference sequence). This chain's CDR3 is CASSITDKMNTEAFF. The CDR3 bases are TGTGCCAGTAGTATTACCGACAAGATGAACACTGAAGCTTTCTTT.

The chain uses TRBV27 and TRBJ1-2, with TRBD1 identical over 7 bases. J was trimmed by 2 bases and V by 6 bases; bases with no gene match: 6. This CDR3 has 14 amino acids. Germline CDR1 and CDR2: MNHEY and SMNVEV (reference sequence). This CDR3 reads CASRMTGSNYGYTF. CDR3 nucleotides: TGTGCCAGCAGAATGACAGGGTCAAACTATGGCTACACCTTC.

The rearrangement links TRBV29-1 to TRBJ1-2; 9 nucleotides align to TRBD1. The CDR3 spans 11 residues. V shed 7 bases and J 8 bases; nucleotides not matched to a gene: 5. Germline lookup yields CDR1 SQVTM and CDR2 ANQGSEA. CDR3 region: CSAGQGEGYTF. CDR3 in DNA: TGCAGCGCGGGACAGGGAGAAGGCTACACCTTC. Filled out from reference TRBV29-1 and TRBJ1-2, the complete variable domain reads SAVISQKPSRDICQRGTSLTIQCQVDSQVTMMFWYRQQPGQSLTLIATANQGSEATYESGFVIDKFPISRPNLTFSTLTVSNMSPEDSSIYLCSAGQGEGYTFGSGTRLTVV.

CDR3 DNA: TGTGCCAGCAGCGTAGGGCAGGGAGAAGCTTTCTTT. Translated: CASSVGQGEAFF. The rearrangement links TRBV9 to TRBJ1-1; possibly TRBD1 for D (5 bases). V was clipped by 0 bases and J by 8 bases, with 8 bases between them. The CDR3 contains 12 residues. Germline CDR1 is SGDLS and CDR2 is YYNGEE. Supplemented by reference TRBV9 and TRBJ1-1, the full variable domain reads DSGVTQTPKHLITATGQRVTLRCSPRSGDLSVYWYQQSLDQGLQFLIQYYNGEERAKGNILERFSAQQFPDLHSELNLSSLELGDSALYFCASSVGQGEAFFGQGTRLTVV.

The V and J genes are TRBV19 and TRBJ2-7, with 7 bases lining up with TRBD2. Per the germline V gene, CDR1 is LNHDA and CDR2 is SQIVND (reference sequence). V was pared by 7 bases and J by 4 bases, with 13 bases of the junction left unmatched. The CDR3 covers 15 residues. The CDR3, as DNA: TGTGCCAGTACGCCAACCGGGACTAAGCTTTACGAGCAGTACTTC. Translated, it gives CASTPTGTKLYEQYF.

V usage is TRBV28 and J usage is TRBJ2-7, with D perhaps matching TRBD1 (6 bases). The CDR3 consists of 15 residues. The V gene's germline CDR1 is MDHEN and CDR2 SYDVKM. The germline V and J ends were trimmed by 6 bases and 2 bases, with 17 bases remaining between them. CDR3 amino acids: CASSPGQPGPYEQYF. For the CDR3, the DNA is TGTGCCAGCAGCCCCGGACAGCCAGGCCCCTACGAGCAGTACTTC. Full variable domain (rest looked up from reference TRBV28 and TRBJ2-7): DVKVTQSSRYLVKRTGEKVFLECVQDMDHENMFWYRQDPGLGLRLIYFSYDVKMKEKGDIPEGYSVSREKKERFSLILESASTNQTSMYLCASSPGQPGPYEQYFGPGTRLTVT.

This clone was picked up one time. The genes are TRBV12-5 and TRBJ2-2; TRBD2 matches 13 bases. The junction had 7 bases not matched to a gene; V was cut back by 6 bases and J by 9 bases. The CDR3 extends over 15 amino acids. Looked up from germline, CDR1 is LGHNT and CDR2 is FRNRAP. As DNA, the CDR3 is TGTGCTAGTGGCGAACTAGCGGGGGGGCTCAGGGAGCTGTTTTTT. Protein: CASGELAGGLRELFF.

This clone occurred a few times. The chain recombines TRBV19 with TRBJ1-5, with unresolved D. V lost 3 bases, J lost 5 bases, and 8 bases lay in between. Germline V gene sequence: CDR1 LNHDA, CDR2 SQIVND (reference sequence). The CDR3 runs 13 residues. CDR3: CASSINLDQPQHF. The CDR3 nucleotides read TGTGCCAGTAGTATTAACCTAGATCAGCCCCAGCATTTT.

This clone was observed a handful of times. The same CDR3 is also encoded by other DNA sequences in this sample. J is TRBJ2-1 and V is TRBV7-3, with TRBD2 identical over 7 bases. V lost 5 bases to trimming and J lost 0 bases; unmatched junction nucleotides: 7. Germline CDR1 is SGHTA and CDR2 is FQGTGA. This CDR3 region has 16 residues. The CDR3 loop reads CASSPTGGSSYNEQFF. DNA for the CDR3: TGTGCCAGCAGCCCGACGGGGGGTAGCTCCTACAATGAGCAGTTCTTC.

CDR3 nucleotides: TGTGCCAGCAGCCCGCTGACAGGGTCCAATCAGCCCCAGCATTTT. Its translation is CASSPLTGSNQPQHF. The chain uses TRBV7-8 and TRBJ1-5, with 7 nucleotides matching TRBD1. The germline CDR1 and CDR2 sequences are SGHVS and FQNEAQ. Unmatched junction bases numbered 7, after V lost 5 bases and J lost 3 bases. This CDR3 spans 15 amino acids.

The rearrangement links TRBV12-2 to TRBJ1-3; the table's TRBD1 call for D was not verified on the DNA. TRBV12-2 is classified as a pseudogene. The CDR3 consists of 15 residues. This chain's CDR3 is CASRLATHTGNTIYF. In DNA form, the CDR3 reads TGTGCAAGTCGCTTAGCCACACATACTGGAAACACCATATATTTT.

The chain links TRBV21-1 to TRBJ2-7; the tabulated D call, TRBD1, remains unverified against the DNA. TRBV21-1 is noted as a pseudogene. The CDR3 consists of 15 residues. CDR3 nucleotides: TGTGCCAGCAGCAAAGTAAGGACAGCCGCCTACGAGCAGTACTTC. This encodes CASSKVRTAAYEQYF.

This clone was counted only a few times. This chain joins TRBV12-3 or TRBV12-4 and TRBJ1-2; 9 positions agree with TRBD1. V shed 5 bases, J shed 8 bases, and the junction held 3 bases outside the gene matches. This CDR3 has 12 amino acids. The CDR3 is CASSGDRAGYTF. The CDR3, as DNA: TGTGCCAGCAGTGGGGACAGGGCGGGCTACACCTTC.

V usage is TRBV19 and J usage is TRBJ1-6, with 7 bases matching TRBD1. The V segment lost 3 bases and the J segment 5 bases; nucleotides outside the gene matches: 7. The germline CDR1 and CDR2 sequences are LNHDA and SQIVND (reference sequence). CDR3 size: 16 residues. The CDR3 bases are TGTGCCAGTAGTATTTTTGAGGGGGCCAATAATTCACCCCTCCACTTT. Protein sequence: CASSIFEGANNSPLHF.

This chain links TRBV5-1 with TRBJ1-1; 7 bases are shared with TRBD1. Germline values: CDR1 SGHRS, CDR2 YFSETQ. This CDR3 comprises 14 residues. The trim removed 5 bases at V and 1 base at J, leaving 5 bases unmatched. The CDR3 DNA sequence: TGCGCCAGCAGGGAGGGACAGACGAACACTGAAGCTTTCTTT. It is translated as CASREGQTNTEAFF.

The chain is built from TRBV28 and TRBJ2-5; 14 bases are shared with TRBD2. V lost 8 bases, J lost 4 bases, and 12 bases stayed unmatched. Per the germline V gene, CDR1 is MDHEN and CDR2 is SYDVKM. The CDR3 runs 17 residues. The DNA for the CDR3 is TGTGCCAGCCTCTCCTCGGGACTAGCGGGGGAGGGAGAGACCCAGTACTTC. The encoded protein is CASLSSGLAGEGETQYF.

The chain links TRBV7-9 to TRBJ1-1; 7 bases are shared with TRBD1. In germline, CDR1 is SEHNR, CDR2 FQNEAQ (reference sequence). CDR3 length equals 14 residues. With V trimmed by 5 bases and J by 6 bases, 9 bases remained unmatched. CDR3 residues: CASSIRQGEAEAFF. The CDR3 DNA follows: TGTGCCAGCAGCATAAGACAGGGCGAGGCTGAAGCTTTCTTT.

The genes are TRBV2 and TRBJ1-4; D remains ambiguous. Germline loops: CDR1 SNHLY, CDR2 FYNNEI. The V end was cut by 4 bases, the J end by 0 bases, with 9 bases between. This CDR3 spans 15 amino acids. The CDR3 region is CASSVSRATNEKLFF. For the CDR3, the DNA is TGTGCCAGCAGTGTTTCACGAGCAACTAATGAAAAACTGTTTTTT.

The chain combines TRBV6-5 with TRBJ2-2; 8 positions match TRBD1. The length of the CDR3 is 13 residues. Germline values: CDR1 MNHEY, CDR2 SVGAGI. The V gene end was trimmed by 8 bases and the J gene end by 4 bases; junction bases not matched to a gene: 3. The DNA for the CDR3 is TGTGCCAGCGGCAGGGGGCGCACCGGGGAGCTGTTTTTT. It yields the protein CASGRGRTGELFF.

The rearrangement joins TRBV5-6 to TRBJ2-2, with unresolved D. V gave up 0 bases and J gave up 2 bases, with 11 bases separating them. The CDR3 loop spans 16 amino acids. Germline V gives CDR1 SGHDT, CDR2 YYEEEE. CDR3 coding DNA: TGTGCCAGCAGCTTGGGTTATACACCCAACACCGGGGAGCTGTTTTTT. Encoded protein: CASSLGYTPNTGELFF. Full variable domain (remainder filled in from reference TRBV5-6 and TRBJ2-2): DAGVTQSPTHLIKTRGQQVTLRCSPKSGHDTVSWYQQALGQGPQFIFQYYEEEERQRGNFPDRFSGHQFPNYSSELNVNALLLGDSALYLCASSLGYTPNTGELFFGEGSRLTVL.

This clone turned up a few times. V and J are TRBV9 and TRBJ2-1, with D perhaps matching TRBD2 (5 bases). Trimming shortened V by 0 bases and J by 1 base, and 11 bases separated the two germline ends. Germline CDR1 reads SGDLS; CDR2 reads YYNGEE. The CDR3 contains 16 residues. The CDR3 here is CASSVGGRGSYNEQFF. The DNA of the CDR3 is TGTGCCAGCAGCGTAGGAGGACGGGGATCCTACAATGAGCAGTTCTTC.

The chain is built from TRBV5-4 and TRBJ2-3; 8 nucleotides agree with TRBD2. Germline CDR1 SGHNT, CDR2 YYREEE (reference sequence). The CDR3 contains 15 residues. J lost 4 bases, V lost 1 base, and 5 bases had no gene match. DNA of the CDR3: TGTGCCAGCAGCTTGAGCGGGAGTAGGGCAGATACGCAGTATTTT. Its translation is CASSLSGSRADTQYF.

The chain couples TRBV28 to TRBJ1-4; TRBD1 aligns across 7 bases. V gave up 5 bases and J gave up 4 bases; unmatched junction bases: 7. CDR3 length equals 15 residues. Germline lookup yields CDR1 MDHEN and CDR2 SYDVKM. The DNA of the CDR3 is TGTGCCAGCAGTATCCCACAGGGGCTTAATGAAAAACTGTTTTTT. Protein sequence: CASSIPQGLNEKLFF.

The sample holds a few counts of this clone. This sequence joins TRBV19 and TRBJ1-1; the D gene is possibly TRBD1 (5 bases). V was cut by 3 bases and J by 3 bases, with 17 bases left in between. Germline CDR1 LNHDA, CDR2 SQIVND (reference sequence). This CDR3 has 16 amino acids. CDR3 loop: CASSIGGNRLHTEAFF. The CDR3 nucleotides are TGTGCCAGTAGTATCGGGGGGAACAGACTACACACTGAAGCTTTCTTT.

The chain joins TRBV7-9 to TRBJ1-1, with TRBD1 matching over 7 bases. J gave up 5 bases and V 6 bases, and 6 bases lay outside the gene matches. From germline, CDR1 is SEHNR and CDR2 FQNEAQ (reference sequence). The CDR3 covers 13 residues. CDR3: CASRGTGVTEAFF. CDR3 DNA: TGTGCCAGCAGGGGTACAGGGGTTACTGAAGCTTTCTTT.

The chain is built from TRBV28 and TRBJ1-5, with TRBD1 identical over 9 bases. V was pared by 6 bases and J by 7 bases, with 4 bases of the junction left unmatched. This CDR3 region has 13 residues. Germline loops: CDR1 MDHEN, CDR2 SYDVKM. In DNA form, the CDR3 reads TGTGCCAGCAGACGACAGGGGGAACAGCCCCAGCATTTT. Amino acid sequence: CASRRQGEQPQHF.